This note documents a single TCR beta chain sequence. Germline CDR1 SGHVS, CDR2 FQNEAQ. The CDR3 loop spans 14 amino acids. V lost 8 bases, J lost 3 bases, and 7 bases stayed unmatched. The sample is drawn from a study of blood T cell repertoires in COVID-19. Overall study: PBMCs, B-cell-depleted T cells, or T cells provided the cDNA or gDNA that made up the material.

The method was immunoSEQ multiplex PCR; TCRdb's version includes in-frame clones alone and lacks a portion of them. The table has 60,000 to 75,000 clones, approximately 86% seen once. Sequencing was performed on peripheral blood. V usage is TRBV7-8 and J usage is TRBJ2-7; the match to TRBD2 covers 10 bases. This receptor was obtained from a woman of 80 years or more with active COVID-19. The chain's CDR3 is CASARTSGYYEQYF. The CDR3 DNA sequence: TGTGCCAGCGCCCGGACTAGCGGTTACTACGAGCAGTACTTC.